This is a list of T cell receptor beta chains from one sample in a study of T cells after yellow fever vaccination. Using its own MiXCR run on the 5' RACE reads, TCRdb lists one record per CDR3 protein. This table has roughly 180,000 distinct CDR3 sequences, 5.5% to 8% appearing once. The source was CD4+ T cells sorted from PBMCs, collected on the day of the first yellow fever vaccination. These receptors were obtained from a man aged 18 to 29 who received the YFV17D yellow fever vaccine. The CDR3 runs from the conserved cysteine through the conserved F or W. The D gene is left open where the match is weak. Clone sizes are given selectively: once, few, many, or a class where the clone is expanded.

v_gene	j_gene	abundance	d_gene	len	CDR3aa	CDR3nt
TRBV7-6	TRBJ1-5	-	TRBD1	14	CASSRTGDDQPQHF	TGTGCCAGCAGCCGGACAGGGGATGATCAGCCCCAGCATTTT
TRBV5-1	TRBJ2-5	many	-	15	CASRWRGDYQETQYF	TGCGCCAGCAGGTGGCGGGGCGATTACCAAGAGACCCAGTACTTC
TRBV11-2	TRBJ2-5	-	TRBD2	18	CASSSRGLAGGYQETQYF	TGTGCCAGCAGCTCAAGGGGGCTAGCGGGGGGTTACCAAGAGACCCAGTACTTC
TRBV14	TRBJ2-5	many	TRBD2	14	CASSHSGGKETQYF	TGTGCCAGCAGCCACAGCGGGGGGAAAGAGACCCAGTACTTC
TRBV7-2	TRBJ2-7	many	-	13	CASSLGYRMEQYF	TGTGCCAGCAGCTTAGGATACAGGATGGAGCAGTACTTC
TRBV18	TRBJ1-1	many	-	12	CASSPRESEAFF	TGTGCCAGCTCACCAAGAGAAAGTGAAGCTTTCTTT
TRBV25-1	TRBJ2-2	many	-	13	CASSPTGPGELFF	TGTGCCAGCAGTCCCACCGGGCCCGGGGAGCTGTTTTTT
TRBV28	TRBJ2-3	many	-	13	CASSGQDTDTQYF	TGTGCCAGCAGTGGCCAGGACACAGATACGCAGTATTTT
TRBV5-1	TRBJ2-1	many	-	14	CASTLTDGGDEQFF	TGCGCCAGCACCCTTACGGACGGAGGCGATGAGCAGTTCTTC
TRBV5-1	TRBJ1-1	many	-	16	CASNLVLRSRNTEAFF	TGCGCCAGCAACTTAGTCCTCAGGAGTAGGAACACTGAAGCTTTCTTT
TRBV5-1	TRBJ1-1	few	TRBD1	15	CASSWRTGQNTEAFF	TGCGCCAGCAGCTGGAGGACAGGACAGAACACTGAAGCTTTCTTT
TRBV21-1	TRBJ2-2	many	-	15	CASSKTRRGTGELFF	TGTGCCAGCAGCAAGACACGACGCGGCACCGGGGAGCTGTTTTTT
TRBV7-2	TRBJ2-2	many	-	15	CASSLTGTAGGELFF	TGTGCCAGCAGCTTAACCGGGACGGCGGGCGGGGAGCTGTTTTTT
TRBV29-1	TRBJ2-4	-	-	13	CSVEDIAKNIQYF	TGCAGCGTTGAAGACATAGCCAAAAACATTCAGTACTTC
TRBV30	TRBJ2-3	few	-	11	CAWSVSDTQYF	TGTGCCTGGAGTGTGTCAGATACGCAGTATTTT
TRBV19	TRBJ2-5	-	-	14	CASSPPGPEETQYF	TGTGCCAGTAGTCCCCCCGGGCCGGAGGAGACCCAGTACTTC
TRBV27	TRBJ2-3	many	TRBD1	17	CASSLLCLTGWTDTQYF	TGTGCCAGCAGTTTATTGTGTTTGACAGGGTGGACAGATACGCAGTATTTT
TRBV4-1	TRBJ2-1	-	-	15	CASSQDVQGSSEQFF	TGCGCCAGCAGCCAAGACGTGCAGGGGAGTAGTGAGCAGTTCTTC
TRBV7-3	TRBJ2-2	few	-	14	CASSLDTNTGELFF	TGTGCCAGCAGCTTAGATACGAACACCGGGGAGCTGTTTTTT
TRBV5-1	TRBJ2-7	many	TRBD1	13	CASSWEQGYEQYF	TGCGCCAGCAGCTGGGAACAGGGGTACGAGCAGTACTTC
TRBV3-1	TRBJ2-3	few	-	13	CASSPSPASTQYF	TGTGCCAGCAGCCCCTCTCCCGCCAGTACGCAGTATTTT
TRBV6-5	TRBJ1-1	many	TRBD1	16	CASSYSGQGANTEAFF	TGTGCCAGCAGTTACTCGGGACAGGGGGCGAACACTGAAGCTTTCTTT
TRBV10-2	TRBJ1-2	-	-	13	CASSESWVNGYTF	TGCGCCAGCAGTGAGTCTTGGGTGAATGGCTACACCTTC
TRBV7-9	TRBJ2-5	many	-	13	CASSLPGTETQYF	TGTGCCAGCAGCTTGCCAGGGACGGAGACCCAGTACTTC
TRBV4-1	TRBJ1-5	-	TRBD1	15	CASSQPRQGAQPQHF	TGCGCCAGCAGCCAACCTAGACAGGGGGCACAGCCCCAGCATTTT
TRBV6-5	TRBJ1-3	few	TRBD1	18	CASSYLSGRGVSGNTIYF	TGTGCCAGCAGTTACTTGTCGGGCAGGGGGGTATCTGGAAACACCATATATTTT
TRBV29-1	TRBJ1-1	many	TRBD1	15	CSPQGIQGARTEAFF	TGCAGCCCCCAGGGCATCCAGGGGGCACGCACTGAAGCTTTCTTT
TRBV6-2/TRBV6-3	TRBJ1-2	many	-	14	CASSYPPGRLGYTF	TGTGCCAGCAGTTACCCGCCGGGCCGGTTAGGCTACACCTTC
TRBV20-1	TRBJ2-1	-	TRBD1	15	CSARDPRTGFNEQFF	TGCAGTGCTAGAGATCCCCGGACAGGGTTCAATGAGCAGTTCTTC
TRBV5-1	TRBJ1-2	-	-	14	CASSLELQGRGYTF	TGCGCCAGCAGCTTGGAGCTCCAGGGGAGGGGCTACACCTTC
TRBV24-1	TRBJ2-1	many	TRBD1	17	CATTEGGDRGTHPEQFF	TGTGCCACCACCGAAGGAGGCGACAGGGGGACCCATCCTGAGCAGTTCTTC
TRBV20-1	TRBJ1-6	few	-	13	CSAIPQGNSPLHF	TGCAGTGCTATCCCACAGGGCAATTCACCCCTCCACTTT
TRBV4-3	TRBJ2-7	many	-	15	CASSGSMGRGAEQYF	TGCGCCAGCAGCGGCAGCATGGGCAGGGGTGCCGAGCAGTACTTC
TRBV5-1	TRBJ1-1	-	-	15	CAGSSRPVMNTEAFF	TGCGCCGGCAGCTCAAGGCCCGTCATGAACACTGAAGCTTTCTTT
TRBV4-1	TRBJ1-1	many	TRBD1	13	CASSHTGTGEAFF	TGCGCCAGCAGCCACACCGGGACAGGGGAAGCTTTCTTT
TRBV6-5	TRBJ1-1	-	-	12	CASSYSSTEAFF	TGTGCCAGCAGTTACTCTTCCACTGAAGCTTTCTTT
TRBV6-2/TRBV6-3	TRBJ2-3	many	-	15	CASSLSRTYTDTQYF	TGTGCCAGCAGTTTGAGCCGGACATACACAGATACGCAGTATTTT
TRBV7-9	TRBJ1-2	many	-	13	CASSLRWRGGYTF	TGTGCCAGCAGCTTAAGGTGGAGGGGTGGCTACACCTTC
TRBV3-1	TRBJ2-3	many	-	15	CASSQDGGTRRRSYF	TGTGCCAGCAGCCAAGACGGTGGGACTCGACGGAGGTCGTATTTT
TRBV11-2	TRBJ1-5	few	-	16	CASSLGRGGRNQPQHF	TGTGCCAGCAGCTTGGGCAGGGGAGGCCGTAATCAGCCCCAGCATTTT
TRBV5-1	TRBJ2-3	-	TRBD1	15	CASSFTGDLTDTQYF	TGCGCCAGCAGCTTTACAGGGGACCTCACAGATACGCAGTATTTT
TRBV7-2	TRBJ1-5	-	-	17	CASSFLPGPNSNQPQHF	TGTGCCAGCAGCTTCCTACCGGGCCCAAATAGCAATCAGCCCCAGCATTTT
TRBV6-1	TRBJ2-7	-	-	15	CASSKYRKSSYEQYF	TGTGCCAGCAGCAAGTACAGGAAGAGCTCCTACGAGCAGTACTTC
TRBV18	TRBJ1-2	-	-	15	CASSTGFGNNYGYTF	TGTGCCAGCTCAACAGGATTCGGAAACAACTATGGCTACACCTTC
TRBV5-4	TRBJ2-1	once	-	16	CASSLGGGTIYNEQFF	TGTGCCAGCAGCTTGGGGGGCGGAACCATATACAATGAGCAGTTCTTC
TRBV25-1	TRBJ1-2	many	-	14	CASRGTGSDYGYTF	TGTGCCAGCAGAGGAACAGGGTCAGACTATGGCTACACCTTC
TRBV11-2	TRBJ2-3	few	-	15	CASSSPGHHTDTQYF	TGTGCCAGCAGCTCACCGGGACACCACACAGATACGCAGTATTTT